Detailed here is one T cell receptor beta chain. Its antigen remains undetermined. No qualities accompany the bases; no much larger clone lies one base away. TCRbeta CDR3 regions were amplified from genomic DNA using the immunoSEQ Assay, a bias-controlled multiplex PCR. From the authors' description of their analysis: The number of nucleated cells in each sample was estimated by amplification of reference gene primers within the assay. To quantify the absolute abundance of each unique TCRbeta CDR3 rearrangement, sequence reads were collapsed and filtered. For each sample, productive Simpson clonality was calculated as the square root of Simpson's diversity index over productive rearrangements. The table was pulled from immuneACCESS by TCRdb, which kept in-frame rearrangements only. Such tables lose some clones; where checked, under half of the loss comes from unresolved V genes, and the rest has no known cause. Clone size and V and J calls were adopted from that table, with D and trimming inferred from the DNA. This sample gives about 250,000 clones in total; almost 90% of them show up just once. The ten top clones hold 1.2% to 1.5% of the sample.

Each collaborating institution followed its own protocols to collect whole blood in K2EDTA tubes. Collaborator samples were shipped for TCRbeta analysis as frozen whole blood, isolated PBMCs, or DNA extracted from either sample type. This sample was taken from a study of blood T cell repertoires in COVID-19 (dated by TCRdb to about 2020). Concerning the study at large: The collaborator samples originated in the United States, Italy and Spain and spanned the acute and convalescent phases of COVID-19. Where available, HLA class I and class II types were obtained from metadata supplied by the sample provider rather than from assay-based typing. Deeply sampled blood TCRbeta repertoires from subjects exposed to, actively infected with, or recovered from COVID-19 were included in the dataset. Nearly every sample came with metadata listing a de-identified subject ID, COVID-19 status, age in years and sex. The samples were drawn from two sources: the first 160 participants of the ongoing ImmuneRACE study, and 1,200 or so subjects contributed by 6 global collaborators. The repertoires were released in a freely available public database meant as a resource for research on the immune response to SARS-CoV-2. The material from the prospective study consisted of cDNA or gDNA derived from T cells, B-cell-depleted T cells, or PBMCs.

Measured from the cysteine to the phenylalanine, the CDR3 is 16 residues long. Of all the DNA, just the CDR3 is kept, 48 bases in frame from base 1. From the germline V gene, CDR1 is LGHNA and CDR2 is YNFKEQ. V loses 0 bases at its end and J loses 5 bases; junction bases beyond the gene matches: 8. Findings and caveats that apply to the study as a whole: The quantity of clinical and demographic metadata differed by source and by participant and was supplied without curation.

The receptor was derived from a man older than 75 with acute or convalescent COVID-19. The chain was built from TRBV4-2 and TRBJ1-1, with TRBD1 identical over 8 junction bases. Source material: peripheral blood. The CDR3 reads CASSQEATGARTEAFF. The nucleotide sequence reads TGTGCCAGCAGCCAAGAGGCGACAGGGGCGAGGACTGAAGCTTTCTTT.